This passage covers 10 T cell receptor beta chains from one sample sequenced in a study of blood T cell repertoires in COVID-19. Method: immunoSEQ multiplex PCR; TCRdb's copy keeps in-frame clones and lacks some. This table holds fewer than 400,000 clones, 83% found once. Sequences were obtained from peripheral blood. Every receptor here comes from a man aged 25 to 40 with active or convalescent COVID-19.

The chain employs TRBV11-3 and TRBJ2-1; 11 nucleotides agree with TRBD2. Per germline, CDR1 SGHNT and CDR2 YENEEA. The length of the CDR3 is 16 residues. J lost 7 bases, V lost 5 bases, and 10 bases had no gene match. Here the CDR3 reads CASSISSGGAVNEQFF. The CDR3 nucleotides read TGTGCCAGCAGCATCAGTAGCGGGGGGGCGGTGAATGAGCAGTTCTTC. Together with reference TRBV11-3 and TRBJ2-1, the CDR3 gives the full variable domain: EAGVVQSPRYKIIEKKQPVAFWCNPISGHNTLYWYLQNLGQGPELLIRYENEEAVDDSQLPKDRFSAERLKGVDSTLKIQPAELGDSAVYLCASSISSGGAVNEQFFGPGTRLTVL.

J is TRBJ2-2 and V is TRBV28; possible D gene TRBD2, 5 bases. The germline V and J ends were trimmed by 7 bases and 4 bases, with 10 bases remaining between them. The CDR3 consists of 13 residues. Germline CDR1 is MDHEN and CDR2 is SYDVKM. This CDR3 reads CASKRHSTGELFF. The CDR3, as DNA: TGTGCCAGCAAGCGGCATTCCACCGGGGAGCTGTTTTTT.

V is TRBV9 and J is TRBJ1-2; 8 nucleotides align to TRBD1. The V and J ends lost 1 base and 6 bases, in that order; junction bases with no gene match: 8. This CDR3 region has 15 residues. Germline CDR1 SGDLS, CDR2 YYNGEE. The CDR3 DNA reads TGTGCCAGCAGCGTAATGCCGACAGGGGCACATGGCTACACCTTC. Its protein is CASSVMPTGAHGYTF. Using reference TRBV9 and TRBJ1-2 for the parts outside the CDR3, the full variable domain is DSGVTQTPKHLITATGQRVTLRCSPRSGDLSVYWYQQSLDQGLQFLIQYYNGEERAKGNILERFSAQQFPDLHSELNLSSLELGDSALYFCASSVMPTGAHGYTFGSGTRLTVV.

This chain links TRBV4-1 with TRBJ2-7; 7 nucleotides agree with TRBD1. Germline values: CDR1 MGHRA, CDR2 YSYEKL. The CDR3 is made up of 15 amino acids. With 4 bases clipped from V and 2 bases from J, the junction kept 8 bases outside the gene matches. The CDR3 here is CASSRIRDSTYEQYF. CDR3 DNA: TGCGCCAGCAGCCGAATACGGGACAGTACCTACGAGCAGTACTTC.

The rearrangement links TRBV9 to TRBJ2-7; TRBD1 matches 7 bases. The CDR3 loop spans 14 amino acids. After removal of 2 bases from V and 3 bases from J, the junction contained 5 bases not matched to a gene. CDR1 is SGDLS and CDR2 is YYNGEE in the germline V gene. CDR3 DNA: TGTGCCAGCAGCGTGGCAGGGGGTAACTACGAGCAGTACTTC. Protein sequence: CASSVAGGNYEQYF.

This clone has more than one count but fewer than ten. J is TRBJ1-6 and V is TRBV19; a weak D match, TRBD1 (5 bases). This CDR3 has 15 residues. With 8 bases removed from V and 7 bases from J, the gap between germline ends came to 18 bases. The germline V gene has CDR1 LNHDA and CDR2 SQIVND (reference sequence). The CDR3 DNA follows: TGTGCCAGTCGGGGGGGGATCACTGAGAATTCACCCCTCCACTTT. It specifies CASRGGITENSPLHF.

V and J are TRBV7-3 and TRBJ2-2; the D gene is possibly TRBD2 (7 bases). This CDR3 spans 14 amino acids. The V end lost 1 base, the J end lost 12 bases, and 15 bases lay between the germline ends. Germline V lookup: CDR1 SGHTA, CDR2 FQGTGA. The CDR3 nucleotides are TGTGCCAGCAGCTTAATGAAAGAGGGGGGGAAGCTGTTTTTT. It translates to CASSLMKEGGKLFF.

This chain joins TRBV25-1 and TRBJ1-2; D is ambiguous. The CDR3 consists of 15 residues. The V end lost 1 base, the J end lost 4 bases, and 13 bases lay between the germline ends. Per germline, CDR1 MGHDK and CDR2 SYGVNS. The CDR3: CASSESGGTSYGYTF. CDR3 DNA sequence: TGTGCCAGCAGTGAATCTGGTGGCACCTCCTATGGCTACACCTTC.

This chain links TRBV7-2 with TRBJ2-5; 8 nucleotides match TRBD1. After removal of 4 bases from V and 5 bases from J, the junction contained 9 bases not matched to a gene. This CDR3 region has 15 residues. CDR1 and CDR2 (germline): SGHTA, FQGNSA. The chain's CDR3 is CASSSIRDRRETQYF. The CDR3 coding sequence is TGTGCCAGCAGCTCCATACGGGACAGGAGGGAGACCCAGTACTTC.

J is TRBJ1-4 and V is TRBV6-2 or TRBV6-3; D possibly corresponds to TRBD1 (6 bases). CDR1 is MNHEY and CDR2 is SVGEGT in the germline V gene. This CDR3 is built from 12 residues. V gave up 5 bases and J gave up 10 bases, with 11 bases separating them. DNA of the CDR3: TGTGCCAGCAGTCCCCCGGACAGAAAACTGTTTTTT. Translating gives CASSPPDRKLFF.